This TCR beta chain was identified in a study of T cell changes during pregnancy in multiple sclerosis. Clones were sequenced by immunoSEQ multiplex PCR, and TCRdb holds only the in-frame ones, with some missing. The sample records roughly 50,000 clones, 85% to 95% being singletons. V dropped 7 bases and J dropped 2 bases, with 13 bases sitting between them. This CDR3 contains 14 residues. Germline V gene data show CDR1 as MNHEY and CDR2 as SMNVEV (reference sequence). The chain carries TRBV27 and TRBJ2-3; the D gene is possibly TRBD2 (6 bases). This material consisted of CD4+ T cells from peripheral blood mononuclear cells, taken in the third trimester of pregnancy. This receptor was taken from a female donor with multiple sclerosis, enrolled in a pregnancy study. CDR3 bases: TGTGCCAGCAAGGTAGCGGAGAACACAGATACGCAGTATTTT. Its protein is CASKVAENTDTQYF.